Each of the 21 T cell receptor beta chains below was sequenced from the same sample in a study of technical replicates of blood from a handful of donors. Measured with immunoSEQ multiplex PCR; TCRdb has only the in-frame clones, and not every one. Of over 65,000 clones detected, approximately 97% appear once; the ten largest clones hold over 0.2%. The source material was T cells isolated from PBMCs. The receptors here all came from a human donor in good health.

V is TRBV18 and J is TRBJ1-6; D unclear. V lost 5 bases, J lost 9 bases, and 23 bases lay in between. The V gene's germline CDR1 is KGHSH and CDR2 LQKENI. CDR3 length: 17 amino acids. This CDR3 is CASSYTLPGDPSSPLHF. In nucleotides, the CDR3 is TGTGCCAGCTCATACACACTCCCCGGGGATCCCAGTTCACCCCTCCACTTT.

The chain employs TRBV5-8 and TRBJ1-1; D remains unclear. The V end was cut by 0 bases, the J end by 3 bases, with 6 bases between. This CDR3 is built from 13 residues. CDR1 and CDR2 from the germline V gene are SGHTS and YDEGEE. The CDR3 nucleotides read TGTGCCAGCAGCTTGGTCTCGGACACTGAAGCTTTCTTT. Translating it yields CASSLVSDTEAFF.

This rearrangement joins TRBV7-8 to TRBJ2-7; 10 bases line up with TRBD2. V shed 2 bases and J 6 bases; nucleotides not matched to a gene: 7. CDR3 length: 15 amino acids. The germline CDR1 and CDR2 sequences are SGHVS and FQNEAQ. CDR3 amino acids: CASSLRAGGPSEQYF. CDR3 DNA sequence: TGTGCCAGCAGCTTAAGAGCGGGAGGGCCGAGCGAGCAGTACTTC. The complete variable domain, with remaining parts taken from reference TRBV7-8 and TRBJ2-7, reads GAGVSQSPRYKVAKRGQDVALRCDPISGHVSLFWYQQALGQGPEFLTYFQNEAQLDKSGLPSDRFFAERPEGSVSTLKIQRTQQEDSAVYLCASSLRAGGPSEQYFGPGTRLTVT.

This clone was recorded only once. The chain has TRBV10-2 and TRBJ2-1, with TRBD2 matching 12 bases. Germline V gene data show CDR1 as WSHSY and CDR2 as SAAADI. After removal of 6 bases from V and 7 bases from J, the junction contained 7 bases not matched to a gene. The CDR3 spans 15 residues. The CDR3: CASRPSGGAGNEQFF. For the CDR3, the DNA is TGCGCCAGCAGACCTAGCGGGGGGGCAGGGAATGAGCAGTTCTTC.

The chain is built from TRBV4-1 and TRBJ2-1; tentative D call: TRBD2 (5 bases). The CDR3 is 14 residues long. Trimming removed 3 bases from V and 1 base from J, with 7 bases in between. Germline V gene sequence: CDR1 MGHRA, CDR2 YSYEKL. The CDR3 DNA reads as TGCGCCAGCAGCCAGAGCGGTTCCTACAATGAGCAGTTCTTC. This gives the protein CASSQSGSYNEQFF.

The rearrangement joins TRBV15 to TRBJ1-2; 9 nucleotides match TRBD1. The CDR3 spans 17 residues. CDR1 and CDR2 from the germline V gene are LNHNV and YYDKDF (reference sequence). After removal of 0 bases from V and 6 bases from J, the junction contained 11 bases not matched to a gene. The DNA of the CDR3 is TGTGCCACCAGCAGAGATGAGGTTCAGGGGACAGGGAATGGCTACACCTTC. This codes for CATSRDEVQGTGNGYTF. Using reference TRBV15 and TRBJ1-2 for the parts outside the CDR3, the full variable domain is DAMVIQNPRYQVTQFGKPVTLSCSQTLNHNVMYWYQQKSSQAPKLLFHYYDKDFNNEADTPDNFQSRRPNTSFCFLDIRSPGLGDTAMYLCATSRDEVQGTGNGYTFGSGTRLTVV.

On this clone: At one end, the junction sequence differs from germline, possibly due to a read error. This rearrangement joins TRBV27 to TRBJ1-2; the match to TRBD1 covers 7 bases. This CDR3 has 12 residues. The V gene's germline CDR1 is MNHEY and CDR2 SMNVEV (reference sequence). CDR3 sequence reads: CASSSGQFLLNF. The DNA for the CDR3 is TGTGCCAGCAGTTCGGGACAGTTCCTCTTGAACTTC.

This clone came up once. This chain uses TRBV28 with TRBJ1-1, with TRBD1 as a possible D gene (5 bases). Trimming shortened V by 3 bases and J by 4 bases, and 9 bases separated the two germline ends. The CDR3 runs 13 residues. Germline V gene sequence: CDR1 MDHEN, CDR2 SYDVKM. As DNA, the CDR3 is TGTGCCAGCAGTTTCTCGGGGGTCACTGAAGCTTTCTTT. Amino acid sequence: CASSFSGVTEAFF. The complete variable domain, with remaining parts taken from reference TRBV28 and TRBJ1-1, reads DVKVTQSSRYLVKRTGEKVFLECVQDMDHENMFWYRQDPGLGLRLIYFSYDVKMKEKGDIPEGYSVSREKKERFSLILESASTNQTSMYLCASSFSGVTEAFFGQGTRLTVV.

The chain couples TRBV6-5 to TRBJ2-3; 8 positions match TRBD2. V dropped 8 bases and J dropped 4; count of bases not matched to a gene: 11. The CDR3 runs 15 residues. Germline V gives CDR1 MNHEY, CDR2 SVGAGI. CDR3 nucleotides: TGTGCCAGCCACCCGGCGGGAGCGGGGGCAGATACGCAGTATTTT. It encodes CASHPAGAGADTQYF.

The chain joins TRBV29-1 to TRBJ2-7, with TRBD2 matching 9 bases. Losses at the gene ends were 4 bases for V and 5 bases for J; bases not matched to a gene: 9. CDR1 is SQVTM, CDR2 ANQGSEA, per germline. The CDR3 extends over 14 amino acids. In DNA, the CDR3 is TGCAGCGTTGGGTCGCGGGGGGGAAGGAACGAGCAGTACTTC. Amino acids: CSVGSRGGRNEQYF.

This clone appeared a few times. The chain employs TRBV6-4 and TRBJ1-1; the D gene is possibly TRBD1 (6 bases). Germline values: CDR1 MRHNA, CDR2 SNTAGT. The CDR3 extends over 14 amino acids. With 0 bases removed from V and 6 bases from J, the gap between germline ends came to 11 bases. This chain's CDR3 is CASSDSNRAAEAFF. Written as DNA, the CDR3 is TGTGCCAGCAGTGACTCGAACAGGGCCGCTGAAGCTTTCTTT.

The V and J genes are TRBV7-6 and TRBJ2-1, with 14 bases aligning to TRBD2. CDR1 is SGHVS and CDR2 is FNYEAQ in the germline V gene. J lost 1 base, V lost 4 bases, and 12 bases had no gene match. This CDR3 is built from 20 residues. CDR3 in DNA: TGTGCCAGCAGCTCCTGGGGACTAGCGGGGGACCCGAGGTCCTACAATGAGCAGTTCTTC. It translates to CASSSWGLAGDPRSYNEQFF. Using reference TRBV7-6 and TRBJ2-1 for the parts outside the CDR3, the full variable domain is GAGVSQSPRYKVTKRGQDVALRCDPISGHVSLYWYRQALGQGPEFLTYFNYEAQQDKSGLPNDRFSAERPEGSISTLTIQRTEQRDSAMYRCASSSWGLAGDPRSYNEQFFGPGTRLTVL.

The chain recombines TRBV14 with TRBJ2-7; 9 nucleotides agree with TRBD2. CDR1 is SGHDN, CDR2 FVKESK, per germline. Trimming at V came to 7 bases and at J to 5 bases, leaving 6 bases not matched to a gene. The CDR3 covers 13 residues. CDR3 sequence reads: CASKGGRENEQYF. The DNA for the CDR3 is TGTGCCAGCAAAGGCGGGAGGGAAAACGAGCAGTACTTC.

The genes are TRBV5-4 and TRBJ1-6, with a weak D call TRBD1 (6 bases). CDR3 length: 14 amino acids. Germline lookup yields CDR1 SGHNT and CDR2 YYREEE (reference sequence). The V gene lost 2 bases and the J gene lost 11 bases, with 14 bases spanning the gap. The CDR3 loop is CASSLRGAGAPLHF. CDR3 DNA: TGTGCCAGCAGCTTACGAGGGGCAGGGGCACCCCTCCACTTT.

The chain couples TRBV7-2 to TRBJ2-3, with no clear D. V dropped 1 base and J dropped 0 bases, with 8 bases sitting between them. Germline CDR1 is SGHTA and CDR2 is FQGNSA. The length of the CDR3 is 15 residues. Written as DNA, the CDR3 is TGTGCCAGCAGCTTAGGTGTCACTAGCACAGATACGCAGTATTTT. It is translated as CASSLGVTSTDTQYF.

The chain employs TRBV6-5 and TRBJ2-5; the D gene is possibly TRBD1 (6 bases). The V end was cut by 4 bases, the J end by 3 bases, with 12 bases between. The CDR3 is made up of 14 amino acids. From germline, CDR1 is MNHEY and CDR2 SVGAGI. CDR3 nucleotide sequence: TGTGCCAGCAGTTCTTTCCGGGACAAAGAGACCCAGTACTTC. It specifies CASSSFRDKETQYF.

J is TRBJ1-3 and V is TRBV4-1, with 8 bases identical to TRBD1. The V gene end was trimmed by 4 bases and the J gene end by 4 bases; junction bases not matched to a gene: 15. Germline V gives CDR1 MGHRA, CDR2 YSYEKL. This CDR3 region has 18 residues. The CDR3 here is CASSLPRQGTADGNTIYF. Here the CDR3 DNA reads TGCGCCAGCAGCCTACCCCGACAGGGGACCGCCGACGGAAACACCATATATTTT.

J is TRBJ1-4 and V is TRBV6-5, with TRBD1 as a possible D gene (5 bases). The CDR3 contains 14 residues. V gave up 0 bases and J gave up 8 bases, with 10 bases separating them. Germline V gene lookup returns CDR1 MNHEY and CDR2 SVGAGI. The CDR3 reads CASSYSSGAEKLFF. CDR3 coding DNA: TGTGCCAGCAGTTACTCGTCTGGGGCCGAAAAACTGTTTTTT.

This rearrangement joins TRBV15 to TRBJ2-7, with 9 bases identical to TRBD1. The CDR3 covers 14 residues. Germline trimming cut 5 bases from V and 2 bases from J; bases unmatched to any gene: 4. Per the germline V gene, CDR1 is LNHNV and CDR2 is YYDKDF (reference sequence). CDR3 nucleotides: TGTGCCACCAGCGTGCGGGACAGGGCCTACGAGCAGTACTTC. Its protein product is CATSVRDRAYEQYF. Variable domain in full (rest from reference TRBV15 and TRBJ2-7): DAMVIQNPRYQVTQFGKPVTLSCSQTLNHNVMYWYQQKSSQAPKLLFHYYDKDFNNEADTPDNFQSRRPNTSFCFLDIRSPGLGDTAMYLCATSVRDRAYEQYFGPGTRLTVT.

CDR3 sequence: CSVSRTGTGFQALFF. CDR3 nucleotides: TGCAGCGTTTCTCGCACCGGGACAGGGTTCCAGGCCCTGTTTTTT. This sequence joins TRBV29-1 and TRBJ1-4; 9 nucleotides align to TRBD1. The CDR3 has 15 residues. Germline CDR1 and CDR2: SQVTM and ANQGSEA. The V segment lost 5 bases and the J segment 14 bases; nucleotides outside the gene matches: 18.

The rearrangement links TRBV29-1 to TRBJ2-5, with 10 bases lining up with TRBD2. V was clipped by 3 bases and J by 5 bases; unmatched bases: 9. There are 15 residues in the CDR3. In germline, CDR1 is SQVTM, CDR2 ANQGSEA. The CDR3 protein is CSVDVSSGSWETQYF. The CDR3 nucleotides read TGCAGCGTTGACGTTTCTAGCGGGAGTTGGGAGACCCAGTACTTC.